These 30 T cell receptor beta chains were all obtained from the same sample, sequenced in a study of Graves' ophthalmopathy and Graves' hyperthyroidism. Amplification from RNA transcripts yielded the TCR beta CDR3 regions. HTBI primers served in a first-round RT-PCR, which a second-round multiplex PCR followed. TCRdb reprocessed the multiplex PCR reads with MiXCR, giving one entry per CDR3 protein. The profile shows around 1,200,000 distinct CDR3 sequences, about 36% of them singletons. Specimen: peripheral blood or thyroid tissue (not recorded which). Source of these receptors: an adult man with Graves' hyperthyroidism.

This clonotype was seen repeatedly, ten times or more. V is TRBV12-3 or TRBV12-4 and J is TRBJ1-1, with a tentative D call TRBD1 (6 bases). V lost 5 bases and J lost 5, with 18 bases in between. The CDR3 consists of 15 residues. In DNA, the CDR3 is TGTGCCAGCAGTGCGTCGGGGGGAGGGGGTACTGAAGCTTTCTTT. Its protein is CASSASGGGGTEAFF.

The chain recombines TRBV19 with TRBJ1-5; D is possibly TRBD1 (6 bases). Germline assignment: CDR1 LNHDA and CDR2 SQIVND (reference sequence). This CDR3 is 14 amino acids long. Trimming stripped 5 bases from V and 4 bases from J, with 12 bases between. CDR3 coding DNA: TGTGCCAGTAGTGAAGACAGGATTAATCAGCCCCAGCATTTT. Encoded protein: CASSEDRINQPQHF.

This clonotype occurred once. V gene TRBV10-3 combines with J gene TRBJ1-6; possibly TRBD1 for D (6 bases). Germline CDR1 ENHRY, CDR2 SYGVKD. V gave up 6 bases and J gave up 6 bases, with 12 bases separating them. This CDR3 is 14 amino acids long. CDR3 loop: CAIRSDSSNSPLHF. Here the CDR3 DNA reads TGTGCCATCAGATCGGACAGCTCTAATTCACCCCTCCACTTT.

This clonotype was seen a single time. V usage is TRBV7-2 and J usage is TRBJ2-6; D might be TRBD2 (5 bases). The germline gives CDR1 SGHTA, CDR2 FQGNSA. This CDR3 is built from 11 residues. Trimming stripped 5 bases from V and 15 bases from J, with 11 bases between. In nucleotides, the CDR3 is TGTGCCAGCAGCCCCCCGGAGGACCTGACTTTC. Its protein is CASSPPEDLTF.

This clonotype has ten or more counts. The chain combines TRBV20-1 with TRBJ2-5; 12 nucleotides match TRBD2. The CDR3 contains 13 residues. CDR1 is DFQATT and CDR2 is SNEGSKA in the germline V gene (reference sequence). V trimming: 5 bases; J trimming: 5 bases; junction bases outside the gene matches: 3. The CDR3 spells CSAAGTSGETQYF. As DNA, the CDR3 is TGCAGTGCTGCCGGGACTAGCGGGGAGACCCAGTACTTC.

This clonotype turned up a few times. A read error may explain this, as a much larger clone is one base away. The chain joins TRBV9 to TRBJ1-5; D is ambiguous. Germline-derived CDR1 and CDR2 are SGDLS and YYNGEE. The V gene lost 0 bases and the J gene lost 5 bases, with 12 bases spanning the gap. The CDR3 length is 15 residues. This CDR3 reads CASSVDGESDQPQHF. The CDR3 DNA reads as TGTGCCAGCAGCGTAGATGGAGAGAGCGATCAGCCCCAGCATTTT.

The rearrangement joins TRBV6-5 to TRBJ2-7; 9 bases line up with TRBD2. Germline CDR1 and CDR2: MNHEY and SVGAGI. J gave up 3 bases and V 6 bases, and 12 bases lay outside the gene matches. The CDR3 length is 16 residues. CDR3 DNA sequence: TGTGCCAGCAGAGACGGGGGACTAGCTAACCTCTACGAGCAGTACTTC. It translates to CASRDGGLANLYEQYF.

This clonotype was detected ten times or more. This sequence joins TRBV9 and TRBJ2-2; TRBD2 agrees at 9 bases. The CDR3 extends over 15 amino acids. Germline V gives CDR1 SGDLS, CDR2 YYNGEE. V gave up 2 bases and J gave up 4 bases; unmatched junction bases: 3. CDR3 protein: CASSVSGSSTGELFF. The CDR3 nucleotides read TGTGCCAGCAGCGTTAGCGGGAGCAGCACCGGGGAGCTGTTTTTT.

A remark on this clonotype: The junction departs from germline at one end; a sequencing error may be responsible. The CDR3 DNA is TGCGCCAGCAGCCAAGATGTGACTTCACCCCTCCACTTT. It codes for CASSQDVTSPLHF. The chain couples TRBV7-9 to TRBJ1-6; no clear D gene. The CDR3 loop spans 13 amino acids. Germline V gives CDR1 SEHNR, CDR2 FQNEAQ (reference sequence).

The sample holds many counts of this clonotype. The rearrangement links TRBV4-3 to TRBJ1-2; the match to TRBD1 covers 9 bases. Germline lookup yields CDR1 LGHNA and CDR2 YSLEER. The V gene end was trimmed by 4 bases and the J gene end by 3 bases; junction bases not matched to a gene: 6. The CDR3 runs 15 residues. The CDR3 region is CASSLGQGLDYGYTF. The DNA for the CDR3 is TGCGCCAGCAGCCTCGGACAGGGGCTCGACTATGGCTACACCTTC.

This chain uses TRBV10-3 with TRBJ2-7; D may be TRBD1 (6 bases). Germline V gives CDR1 ENHRY, CDR2 SYGVKD. Trimming stripped 5 bases from V and 0 bases from J, with 20 bases between. CDR3 length: 17 residues. The chain's CDR3 is CAISYASGLTGSYEQYF. CDR3 sequence (DNA): TGTGCCATCAGTTACGCGAGCGGTTTGACAGGCTCCTACGAGCAGTACTTC.

The V call is TRBV5-1, the J call TRBJ1-1; no definite D call. CDR1 and CDR2 (germline): SGHRS, YFSETQ. The length of the CDR3 is 9 residues. The CDR3 nucleotides read TGCTCGACCCGCGCTGAAGCTTTCTTT. Translation gives CSTRAEAFF.

There are many counts of this clonotype. The chain carries TRBV2 and TRBJ2-7, with D maybe TRBD2 (6 bases). CDR1 SNHLY and CDR2 FYNNEI come from the germline V gene. V lost 8 bases, J lost 3 bases, and 14 bases lay in between. This CDR3 has 13 amino acids. The CDR3 loop reads CASLWDSNYEQYF. The DNA of the CDR3 is TGTGCCAGCTTATGGGACTCAAACTACGAGCAGTACTTC.

This clonotype was seen a single time. The CDR3 sequence: CASSLQGDETYEQYF. CDR3 in DNA: TGTGCCAGCAGCCTACAGGGGGATGAAACCTACGAGCAGTACTTC. The V and J genes are TRBV25-1 and TRBJ2-7, with 8 nucleotides matching TRBD1. Germline V lookup: CDR1 MGHDK, CDR2 SYGVNS. The J segment lost 2 bases and the V segment lost 6 bases, leaving 9 bases of the junction unmatched. CDR3 size: 15 residues.

This clonotype was picked up a small number of times. The genes are TRBV25-1 and TRBJ2-3; D gene unclear. Germline-derived CDR1 and CDR2 are MGHDK and SYGVNS. The CDR3 spans 15 residues. Between the trimmed V and J ends, which lost 1 base and 0 bases, there was a span of 8 bases. The CDR3: CASSELKASTDTQYF. CDR3 DNA sequence: TGTGCCAGCAGTGAATTAAAGGCGAGCACAGATACGCAGTATTTT.

Comment on this clonotype: Possible read error: a much larger clone is one base away. This rearrangement joins TRBV11-2 to TRBJ2-2; TRBD2 matches 7 bases. The CDR3 has 17 amino acids. The germline V gene has CDR1 SGHAT and CDR2 FQNNGV. This CDR3 is CASSPNLRGWNTGEPFF. CDR3 sequence (DNA): TGTGCCAGCAGCCCCAACTTGCGGGGGTGGAACACCGGGGAGCCGTTTTTT.

The sample holds a few counts of this clonotype. The CDR3 is CAISESRGGTGTQHF. The CDR3 DNA reads as TGTGCCATCAGTGAGTCGCGGGGGGGGACAGGGACCCAGCATTTT. V usage is TRBV10-3 and J usage is TRBJ1-5, with TRBD1 identical over 9 bases. The V gene end was trimmed by 0 bases and the J gene end by 11 bases; junction bases not matched to a gene: 8. This CDR3 contains 15 residues. From germline, CDR1 is ENHRY and CDR2 SYGVKD.

The chain has TRBV15 and TRBJ2-3; TRBD2 matches at 10 bases. CDR3 size: 18 residues. The V segment lost 1 base and the J segment 0 bases; nucleotides outside the gene matches: 7. From germline, CDR1 is LNHNV and CDR2 YYDKDF (reference sequence). CDR3 loop: CATSRGRTSGHSTDTQYF. The CDR3 DNA reads TGTGCCACCAGCAGAGGCAGGACTAGCGGTCATAGCACAGATACGCAGTATTTT.

The V gene is TRBV12-3 or TRBV12-4, the J gene TRBJ1-4, with no clear D. V was trimmed by 6 bases and J by 2 bases, leaving 13 bases between them. This CDR3 spans 15 amino acids. CDR3 bases: TGTGCCAGCAGCCAAGAGGTAGTCACTAATGAAAAACTGTTTTTT. This sequence encodes CASSQEVVTNEKLFF.

The chain is built from TRBV7-9 and TRBJ2-2, with 8 bases that match TRBD1. Germline CDR1 reads SEHNR; CDR2 reads FQNEAQ (reference sequence). The CDR3 runs 13 residues. The J segment lost 10 bases and the V segment lost 4 bases, leaving 5 bases of the junction unmatched. The CDR3: CASSYLGQEELFF. CDR3 sequence (DNA): TGTGCCAGCAGCTACCTGGGACAGGAGGAGCTGTTTTTT.

The rearrangement joins TRBV6-5 to TRBJ1-1; 8 bases line up with TRBD1. J lost 3 bases, V lost 5 bases, and 5 bases had no gene match. The CDR3 totals 14 residues. Germline CDR1 MNHEY, CDR2 SVGAGI. The CDR3 here is CASSDQGAYTEAFF. The CDR3 nucleotides are TGTGCCAGCAGTGACCAGGGGGCATACACTGAAGCTTTCTTT.

This clonotype was counted at least ten times. The junction and the germline gene differ at one end; a read error may be behind it. The chain couples TRBV7-9 to TRBJ1-2, with 7 bases lining up with TRBD1. The germline CDR1 and CDR2 sequences are SEHNR and FQNEAQ (reference sequence). The CDR3 loop spans 13 amino acids. CDR3 bases: TGTGCCAGCAGTTTAGGGACAGCCTATGGCTACACCTTC. Its translation is CASSLGTAYGYTF.

The table lists this clonotype with many counts. The rearrangement joins TRBV29-1 to TRBJ2-2, with D tentatively TRBD1 or TRBD2 (5 bases each). Trimming pared 7 bases from V and 1 base from J, leaving 10 bases between. CDR1 and CDR2 from the germline V gene are SQVTM and ANQGSEA. This CDR3 has 13 residues. CDR3 region: CSGGMRNTGELFF. The CDR3 nucleotides are TGCAGCGGGGGGATGAGGAACACCGGGGAGCTGTTTTTT.

This clonotype was seen repeatedly, ten times or more. CDR3 DNA sequence: TGTGCCATCAGTCAGATCGGGGGGAAGGAGACCCAGTACTTC. Protein product: CAISQIGGKETQYF. The chain joins TRBV10-3 to TRBJ2-5, with 7 nucleotides matching TRBD2. V lost 5 bases and J lost 5; bases outside the gene matches: 8. The CDR3 extends over 14 amino acids. CDR1 and CDR2 (germline): ENHRY, SYGVKD.

This clonotype has a count of ten or more. The rearrangement uses TRBV7-6 and TRBJ1-4; D remains ambiguous. V dropped 1 base and J dropped 0 bases, with 6 bases sitting between them. There are 15 residues in the CDR3. In germline, CDR1 is SGHVS, CDR2 FNYEAQ. The CDR3 reads CASSLVAATNEKLFF. The DNA for the CDR3 is TGTGCCAGCAGCTTAGTGGCAGCAACTAATGAAAAACTGTTTTTT.

With regard to this clonotype: With a much larger clone just one base away, this may be a read error. The rearrangement joins TRBV29-1 to TRBJ2-7; D might be TRBD1 (5 bases). This CDR3 comprises 12 residues. V was pared by 6 bases and J by 3 bases, with 12 bases between. The germline V gene has CDR1 SQVTM and CDR2 ANQGSEA. CDR3: CSVVDRSYEQYF. CDR3 coding DNA: TGCAGCGTCGTCGACAGAAGCTACGAGCAGTACTTC.

This clonotype was picked up many times. The chain couples TRBV10-3 to TRBJ1-1, with TRBD1 as a possible D gene (5 bases). CDR3 size: 16 residues. The germline CDR1 and CDR2 sequences are ENHRY and SYGVKD. The ends were cut back, 10 bases at V and 1 base at J, with 22 bases in the middle. The CDR3 coding sequence is TGTGCCACCCTCATCCCGGGGGGGACGGGGAACACTGAAGCTTTCTTT. Protein sequence: CATLIPGGTGNTEAFF.

Points on this clonotype: This may stem from a read error, because a much larger clone lies one nucleotide away. This chain uses TRBV9 with TRBJ1-2; D might be TRBD1 (5 bases). The germline V gene has CDR1 SGDLS and CDR2 YYNGEE. The CDR3 is 15 amino acids. The CDR3 protein is CASSVGAGRNEGCTF. In DNA, the CDR3 is TGTGCCAGCAGCGTAGGTGCAGGGCGGAATGAGGGCTGCACCTTC.

The rearrangement links TRBV20-1 to TRBJ1-5; D might be TRBD1 (5 bases). Germline values: CDR1 DFQATT, CDR2 SNEGSKA (reference sequence). This CDR3 is 13 amino acids long. V was pared by 3 bases and J by 3 bases, with 9 bases between. The CDR3 DNA sequence: TGCAGTGCTAGTGGGGGAAACAATCAGCCCCAGCATTTT. It encodes CSASGGNNQPQHF.

In its sample, this clonotype was seen many times. The chain combines TRBV19 with TRBJ2-6; D is possibly TRBD1 (6 bases). This CDR3 has 14 amino acids. Trimming shortened V by 8 bases and J by 3 bases, and 11 bases separated the two germline ends. CDR1 is LNHDA and CDR2 is SQIVND in the germline V gene (reference sequence). In nucleotides, the CDR3 is TGTGCCAGTGCAGGGGTAATTGGGGCCAACGTCCTGACTTTC. It codes for CASAGVIGANVLTF.